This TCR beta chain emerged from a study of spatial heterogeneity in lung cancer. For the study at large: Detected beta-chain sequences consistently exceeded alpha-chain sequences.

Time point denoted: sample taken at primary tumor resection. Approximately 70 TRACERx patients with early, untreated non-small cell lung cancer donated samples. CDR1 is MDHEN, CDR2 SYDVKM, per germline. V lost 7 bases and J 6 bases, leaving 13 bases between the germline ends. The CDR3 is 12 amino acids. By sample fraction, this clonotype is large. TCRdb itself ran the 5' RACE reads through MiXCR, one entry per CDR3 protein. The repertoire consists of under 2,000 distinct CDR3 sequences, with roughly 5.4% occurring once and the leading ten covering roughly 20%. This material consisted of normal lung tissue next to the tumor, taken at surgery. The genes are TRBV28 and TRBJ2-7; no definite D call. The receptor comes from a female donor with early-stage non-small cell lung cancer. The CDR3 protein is CASTHDRPEQYF. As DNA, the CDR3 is TGTGCCAGCACCCACGACCGTCCCGAGCAGTACTTC.